Presented here are 14 T cell receptor beta chains from one specimen sequenced in a study of OX40 agonist ivuxolimab in advanced cancers. Using immunoSEQ multiplex PCR, the repertoire was profiled, and TCRdb retains in-frame clones only, with some absent. The sample contains 55,000 to 75,000 clones, approximately 86% of which appear only once. The sequences come from CD4+ or CD8+ T cells sorted from blood, collected in a trial of the OX40 agonist ivuxolimab. These receptors all come from an adult with an advanced solid tumor such as melanoma, head and neck, liver or kidney cancer.

This rearrangement joins TRBV7-9 to TRBJ1-2; 8 nucleotides agree with TRBD1. The CDR3 has 16 amino acids. CDR1 SEHNR and CDR2 FQNEAQ come from the germline V gene (reference sequence). V was pared by 5 bases and J by 5 bases, with 13 bases of the junction left unmatched. CDR3: CASSPGVRDRTYGYTF. The CDR3 DNA follows: TGTGCCAGCAGCCCTGGGGTACGGGACAGGACATATGGCTACACCTTC.

J is TRBJ1-1 and V is TRBV11-3; D is ambiguous. V lost 0 bases to trimming and J lost 1 base, with 6 bases between them. Germline CDR1 SGHNT, CDR2 YENEEA. This CDR3 comprises 14 residues. Here the CDR3 DNA reads TGTGCCAGCAGCTTAGAGGGCGAGAACACTGAAGCTTTCTTT. Translated, it gives CASSLEGENTEAFF.

This chain links TRBV11-2 with TRBJ1-1; 7 bases line up with TRBD1. V gave up 6 bases and J gave up 0 bases; unmatched junction bases: 4. The CDR3 spans 14 residues. Germline CDR1 reads SGHAT; CDR2 reads FQNNGV. In nucleotides, the CDR3 is TGTGCCAGCAGACGGACAGGCATGAACACTGAAGCTTTCTTT. Protein product: CASRRTGMNTEAFF.

The chain combines TRBV19 with TRBJ2-3; a weak D match, TRBD1 (6 bases). This CDR3 has 16 amino acids. Looked up from germline, CDR1 is LNHDA and CDR2 is SQIVND (reference sequence). V was shortened by 2 bases and J by 2 bases, with 14 bases between the two germline ends. The DNA for the CDR3 is TGTGCCAGTAGTATAAGAAGGCAGGGGACCACAGATACGCAGTATTTT. Protein sequence: CASSIRRQGTTDTQYF.

The gene calls are TRBV19 and TRBJ2-5; the D call may be TRBD1 or TRBD2 (5 bases each). V was cut by 3 bases and J by 5 bases, with 10 bases left in between. The CDR3 contains 13 residues. Germline-derived CDR1 and CDR2 are LNHDA and SQIVND (reference sequence). The CDR3 DNA reads TGTGCCAGTAGTATCTCGGGGCTGGAGACCCAGTACTTC. It encodes CASSISGLETQYF.

V usage is TRBV9 and J usage is TRBJ2-7; 9 nucleotides line up with TRBD1. The V segment lost 3 bases and the J segment 6 bases; nucleotides outside the gene matches: 7. CDR3 size: 14 residues. Germline CDR1 and CDR2: SGDLS and YYNGEE. CDR3: CASSGWGQGSEQYF. The CDR3 coding sequence is TGTGCCAGCAGCGGGTGGGGACAGGGAAGCGAGCAGTACTTC.

This chain links TRBV18 with TRBJ1-1, with unresolved D. CDR3 length equals 17 residues. Germline CDR1 KGHSH, CDR2 LQKENI. Trimming removed 3 bases at V and 0 bases at J, with 17 bases between. The DNA for the CDR3 is TGTGCCAGCTCACCCTCGAGGAGGGAGGCCATGAACACTGAAGCTTTCTTT. Its translation is CASSPSRREAMNTEAFF.

The rearrangement uses TRBV5-1 and TRBJ2-3; TRBD2 aligns across 13 bases. Looked up from germline, CDR1 is SGHRS and CDR2 is YFSETQ. The CDR3 sequence is 18 residues long. The J segment lost 0 bases and the V segment lost 3 bases, leaving 7 bases of the junction unmatched. CDR3 sequence reads: CASSSGTSGTLSTDTQYF. The CDR3 DNA reads TGCGCCAGCAGCTCCGGGACTAGCGGGACTCTAAGCACAGATACGCAGTATTTT.

The rearrangement uses TRBV5-1 and TRBJ1-5; D not certain. Per the germline V gene, CDR1 is SGHRS and CDR2 is YFSETQ. The CDR3 covers 14 residues. Between the trimmed V and J ends, which lost 0 bases and 4 bases, there was a span of 8 bases. The CDR3 coding sequence is TGCGCCAGCAGCTTGGGGGGAAGTAATCAGCCCCAGCATTTT. Its protein is CASSLGGSNQPQHF.

The chain combines TRBV4-2 with TRBJ1-6, with 7 bases fitting TRBD1. This CDR3 has 18 amino acids. V was clipped by 0 bases and J by 2 bases; unmatched bases: 7. Germline-derived CDR1 and CDR2 are LGHNA and YNFKEQ. The CDR3 nucleotides are TGTGCCAGCAGCCAAGACCCCCAGGGGGATACCTATAATTCACCCCTCCACTTT. Amino acid sequence: CASSQDPQGDTYNSPLHF.

The chain links TRBV28 to TRBJ1-5; D perhaps matches TRBD1 (5 bases). V lost 8 bases and J 0 bases, leaving 11 bases between the germline ends. Germline V gene sequence: CDR1 MDHEN, CDR2 SYDVKM. The CDR3 is 14 residues long. CDR3 DNA sequence: TGTGCCAGCGTCCGGGACTATAGCAATCAGCCCCAGCATTTT. As protein: CASVRDYSNQPQHF.

The rearrangement uses TRBV7-3 and TRBJ2-7; 9 bases agree with TRBD2. Trimming took 1 base from V and 2 from J; bases not matched to a gene: 3. CDR1 is SGHTA and CDR2 is FQGTGA in the germline V gene. The CDR3 covers 15 residues. The DNA of the CDR3 is TGTGCCAGCAGCTTAAGGGCGGGAGGGCCCTACGAGCAGTACTTC. Translating it yields CASSLRAGGPYEQYF.

The V call is TRBV19, the J call TRBJ2-1, with TRBD1 matching over 10 bases. Trimming at V came to 6 bases and at J to 12 bases, leaving 11 bases not matched to a gene. Germline values: CDR1 LNHDA, CDR2 SQIVND (reference sequence). The CDR3 spans 14 residues. CDR3: CASRGSDRGYWQFF. The CDR3 bases are TGTGCCAGTAGAGGCTCGGACAGGGGGTATTGGCAGTTCTTC.

The V call is TRBV4-2, the J call TRBJ2-6, with 7 positions matching TRBD1. Germline assignment: CDR1 LGHNA and CDR2 YNFKEQ. The CDR3 totals 19 residues. After removal of 4 bases from V and 5 bases from J, the junction contained 17 bases not matched to a gene. Here the CDR3 reads CASSPENRDRKVRANVLTF. The CDR3 DNA follows: TGTGCCAGCAGCCCAGAAAACCGGGACAGAAAAGTTCGGGCCAACGTCCTGACTTTC.